Listed below are T cell receptor beta chains from one sample, sequenced in a study of T cells in Graves' hyperthyroidism and ophthalmopathy. MiXCR, run by TCRdb on the multiplex PCR reads, gives a single entry per CDR3 protein. In the table there are over 350,000 distinct CDR3 sequences, roughly 14% of which are singletons. Sequencing used blood. The receptors originated from a man between 18 and 29 years old with Graves' ophthalmopathy. The CDR3 runs from the conserved cysteine through the conserved F or W. Each record gives: V gene, J gene, D gene, clone size, CDR3 protein, CDR3 DNA. D genes are given only for firm matches. Clone size is shown for a subset of rows, as once, few, many or a class of expanded clone.

>TRBV2|TRBJ2-3|.|.
CASGGLDTQYF
TGTGCCAGCGGAGGTCTTGATACGCAGTATTTT
>TRBV27|TRBJ2-1|.|many
CASSLGRTSYNEQFF
TGTGCCAGCAGTTTGGGACGGACCTCCTACAATGAGCAGTTCTTC
>TRBV6-2/TRBV6-3|TRBJ2-7|TRBD2|.
CASSPRGAGGPYEQYF
TGTGCCAGCAGCCCCCGAGGGGCGGGAGGCCCCTACGAGCAGTACTTC
>TRBV7-7|TRBJ1-1|TRBD1|few
CASTPGQGCTEAFF
TGTGCCAGCACCCCCGGACAGGGATGCACTGAAGCTTTCTTT
>TRBV7-3|TRBJ2-4|TRBD2|.
CASSLGTSGKNIQYF
TGTGCCAGCAGCCTAGGGACTAGCGGCAAAAACATTCAGTACTTC
>TRBV6-2/TRBV6-3|TRBJ1-2|.|.
CASSYLMDSSYGYTF
TGTGCCAGCAGTTATCTAATGGACAGTTCATATGGCTACACCTTC
>TRBV6-1|TRBJ1-6|.|.
CASSTRTTNNSPLHF
TGTGCCAGCAGTACGAGGACAACGAATAATTCACCCCTCCACTTT
>TRBV18|TRBJ2-7|TRBD2|.
CASSPMTSGSGYEQYF
TGTGCCAGCTCACCCATGACTAGCGGGAGTGGTTACGAGCAGTACTTC
>TRBV5-8|TRBJ2-5|.|many
CATETQYF
TGTGCCACCGAGACCCAGTACTTC
>TRBV6-1|TRBJ1-1|.|few
CASSGWLNTEAFF
TGTGCCAGCAGTGGGTGGTTGAACACTGAAGCTTTCTTT